This T cell receptor (beta chain) was found in a study of cytomegalovirus exposure and HLA in healthy donors (dated by TCRdb to the late 2010s). A note on the overall study: In an earlier analysis of under 600 of the donors, 250 to 300 Gb of sequence data and 117 million unique TCR beta sequences from roughly 200 million T cells were reported. An early release that covered some 630 HLA-typed donors contained 300 to 350 gigabases of sequencing data and around 85 million unique TCR sequences. The genetic ancestry cluster associated with self-reported Caucasian donors included about 84% of the roughly 390 genotyped donors. The study aimed to test whether signatures of past pathogen exposure could be identified by cataloging public T cell receptors. The T cell repertoires of around 670 subjects were profiled by immunosequencing and related to cytomegalovirus serostatus. In addition to the first cohort of around 670 subjects, a separate validation cohort of 120 different subjects was used. To predict cytomegalovirus infection status, the study combined high-throughput TCR immunosequencing, statistical association of individual TCRs with disease status, and machine learning. To study patterns of TCR occurrence, a later analysis re-analyzed previously published TCR beta repertoires from more than 550 donors and added high-resolution HLA genotyping. In the later analysis, no new phenotypic data were used to find candidate immune exposures; instead, reliance was placed on TCR beta sequences and their occurrence across donors. In an earlier analysis of roughly 540 of the donors, high-throughput TCR beta sequencing was used to judge whether each TCR beta V gene segment behaved as functional or pseudogenic. Donor age, sex, ethnicity and CMV serostatus were compiled together with the repertoire data. In a later genetic analysis, genome-wide SNP genotypes for about three fifths of the roughly 670 donors were used, and that subset was treated as a discovery cohort. Every repertoire in the discovery cohort had been generated on one and the same sequencing platform. HLA typing covered class I and class II loci at four-digit resolution. The number of typed donors differed by locus: about 629-630 for A, B, C, DRB1 and DQB1; approximately 520 for DQA1; roughly 600 for DPA1; and some 430 for DPB1. Several DR-DQ haplotypes were treated as single units for association and clustering because of strong linkage in the cohort. On average, around 200,000 unique TCR beta nucleotide sequences were sequenced per donor among a few hundred genotyped donors of the cohort, with approximately 18% of those sequences being non-productive. Study-wide findings and limitations: The earlier analysis of 587 of the donors excluded about 16 rarely observed V segments, including chromosome 9 orphons, because counts were too low. When HLA alleles, especially DR and DQ, strongly co-occurred, TCR associations were difficult to assign to individual alleles. A further reported finding was that TCR beta sequences accurately predicted the HLA-A and HLA-B alleles for most subjects in the first cohort. Several of the top co-occurrence clusters appeared to be linked to parvovirus B19, influenza, CMV and Epstein-Barr virus, according to a later analysis. The sequencing pipeline was judged likely to have produced a cluster of highly shared sequence variants as a technical artifact. In a later analysis, most CMV-associated TCR beta chains were found to appear HLA-restricted, with HLA associations seemingly driven largely by CMV exposure. An earlier analysis of approximately 500 of the donors showed that most TCR beta V segments appeared in productive rearrangements either about 90% or about 30% of the time, which broadly matched IMGT annotations. A few of the identified cytomegalovirus-associated TCR beta chains were confirmed in vitro to be specific for cytomegalovirus antigens. A later analysis associated about 16,000 TCR beta sequences with specific HLA alleles at a false discovery rate of 0.05. HLA typing was unavailable for some donors at each locus, so association tests used only the typed subset. Linkage disequilibrium might explain the correlated functional status among segregating V segments, but an unknown experimental factor could not be ruled out. For the cohort, immune exposure information was limited to CMV serostatus. The authors suggested that the approach could potentially be generalized to other disease states and immunological phenotypes. The classifier was reported to diagnose cytomegalovirus status with high specificity and sensitivity in both the original cohort and the validation cohort. The cohort was sequenced for TCR beta chains only, and without alpha or paired-chain data the features that could be detected were limited. The presence/absence analyses assumed that sequencing depth was roughly uniform across donors, and that assumption may not be true. An association between a missense DCLRE1C variant and V-gene and J-gene trimming of TCR beta chains was found in a later genetic analysis and replicated in an independent cohort. Some IMGT-functional V segments, including TRBV6-2 and TRBV6-3, could not be told apart with the 87-base-pair reads, so those segments were excluded. In a later analysis, HLA-associated TCR beta chains showed more clonal expansion and lower generation probabilities than non-associated chains that were equally common. The study listed 150 to 200 TCR beta chains as associated with cytomegalovirus. In a later analysis, TCR association rates were found to vary across HLA loci, with the most associated TCRs seen for DRB1 alleles and the fewest for HLA-C alleles. Most TCR sequences were observed very rarely across donors, whereas some public TCRs were present in many individuals. According to a later genetic analysis, donors in an Asian-associated ancestry cluster had fewer N-insertions in productive TCRs than the approximately 710-donor mean.

Measured from the cysteine to the phenylalanine, the CDR3 is 14 residues long. Just the 42-base CDR3 DNA is kept, in frame starting at base 1. Trimmed from V: 5 bases; trimmed from J: 5 bases; junction bases lacking a gene match: 4. CDR1 SEHNR and CDR2 FQNEAQ were looked up in the germline V gene (reference sequence). The cohort consisted of approximately 690 healthy bone marrow donors. Cohort members were all nominally healthy when sampled, although unrecorded immune exposures were likely present. The donor was CMV seronegative and was included in the group of a few hundred seronegative cohort members. Every donor gave a peripheral blood sample, and the peripheral blood mononuclear cells from that sample were used for TCR beta sequencing. The Qiagen DNeasy Blood Extraction Kit was used to extract genomic DNA from the blood cell samples. On this clone itself: Which antigen it targets is not known. No much larger clone is present one base from it, and per-base qualities are unavailable.

The receptor library was made with the immunoSEQ multiplex PCR assay. For the multiplex PCR, a mixture combining 60 forward primers for TCR Vbeta segments and 13 reverse primers for TCR Jbeta segments was used. The CDR3 region of rearranged TCR beta genes was amplified from genomic DNA by a multiplex PCR assay. On the Illumina HiSeq System, the amplified TCR beta libraries were sequenced as 87-base-pair reads. For the original study's pipeline: In a later analysis, roughly 80 million unique TCR beta chains were counted across the roughly 610 repertoires, and roughly 11 million of these chains were shared by at least two donors. Raw reads were error-corrected and collapsed into unique sequences by a nearest-neighbor algorithm in which closely related sequences were merged to remove PCR and sequencing errors. To assign V, D and J gene segments, CDR3 sequences were aligned to IMGT reference sequences. For a sequence to be retained, a match of at least six nucleotides was required to both a V gene segment and a J gene segment. Rearrangements were called productive when the CDR3 lacked stop codons and stayed in frame with V and J; all others were non-productive. Following IMGT convention, CDR3 was defined as the stretch from the second conserved V-encoded cysteine up to the conserved J-encoded phenylalanine. The earlier analysis of about 500 of the donors excluded sequences that lacked an unambiguous match to a single V gene segment. An earlier analysis of 500 to 700 of the donors classified V segments as functional when productive rearrangements were above 56.7% and as segregating when the standard deviation between donors was above 5%. A statistical classification framework was built to diagnose cytomegalovirus status from the catalog of TCR beta chain sequences. In a later analysis, TCR nucleotide sequences were compared against IMGT/GENE-DB human TR gene sequences so that V and J genes could be assigned. The TCRdist pipeline was used in a later analysis to assign CDR3 sequences and most-parsimonious VDJ recombination scenarios. In a later analysis, every TCR beta chain was defined by the combination of its CDR3 amino acid sequence and its V-gene family, and reads without a unique V-gene family were dropped. As a way to deal with suspected cross-contamination and a sequencing artifact, a later analysis dropped under 600 nucleotide sequences that were highly shared and had low generation probability. For each public chain, a later analysis derived a clonal expansion index from normalized ranks of inferred template counts within each repertoire. Generation probabilities in a later analysis came from a VDJ recombination model fitted to out-of-frame rearrangements, and those results were checked against IGoR. A later analysis scored TCR-TCR, TCR-HLA and TCR-CMV co-occurrence with hypergeometric tests, applying a repertoire-size bias correction to TCR pairs. A later analysis estimated false discovery rates by permuting HLA or CMV assignments 20 times. In a later analysis, co-occurring TCRs were grouped using DBSCAN, with TCRdist sequence similarity added in when clustering inside HLA-allele-positive subsets. Co-occurrence clustering excluded repertoires with fewer than 30,000 or more than 120,000 public chains, plus five with anomalous nucleotide sharing. Here the immuneACCESS table is served through TCRdb, limited to in-frame sequences with V and J called. Missing clones are a known gap in these copies; in checked studies unresolved V genes cover under half, and the rest lacks a known reason. V and J calls and clone size follow that table, whereas D and trimming were derived from the DNA. Across this sample there are 180,000 or so clones, with 70% to 80% seen only once. Together, the top ten hold about 0.8% of the sample.

This TCR was sampled from a female donor in good health and CMV-seronegative. This chain joins TRBV7-9 to TRBJ2-2; 8 bases in between match TRBD1. Sequencing used PBMCs. The nucleotides read TGTGCCAGCAGCGCGGACAGGGTTACCGGGGAGCTGTTTTTT. The resulting protein is CASSADRVTGELFF. Beyond the CDR3, the reference TRBV7-9 and TRBJ2-2 genes provide the residues; the full variable domain reads: DTGVSQNPRHKITKRGQNVTFRCDPISEHNRLYWYRQTLGQGPEFLTYFQNEAQLEKSRLLSDRFSAERPKGSFSTLEIQRTEQGDSAMYLCASSADRVTGELFFGEGSRLTVL.